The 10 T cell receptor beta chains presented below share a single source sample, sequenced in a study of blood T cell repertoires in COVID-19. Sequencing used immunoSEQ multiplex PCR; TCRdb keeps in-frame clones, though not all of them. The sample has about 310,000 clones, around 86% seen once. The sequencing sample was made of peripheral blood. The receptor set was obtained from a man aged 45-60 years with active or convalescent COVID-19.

CDR3: CASSGQGFSKAFF. CDR3 in DNA: TGTGCCAGCAGTGGACAGGGGTTTTCGAAAGCTTTCTTT. The rearrangement joins TRBV25-1 to TRBJ1-1, with TRBD1 matching over 8 bases. Germline CDR1 is MGHDK and CDR2 is SYGVNS. The CDR3 runs to 13 residues. Trimming took 4 bases from V and 9 from J; bases not matched to a gene: 7.

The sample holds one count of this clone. CDR3 region: CASSVVYEQYF. CDR3 in DNA: TGTGCCAGCAGTGTAGTCTACGAGCAGTACTTC. The chain recombines TRBV2 with TRBJ2-7; no clear D gene. The CDR3 covers 11 residues. Between the trimmed V and J ends, which lost 4 bases and 3 bases, there was a span of 4 bases. The germline CDR1 and CDR2 sequences are SNHLY and FYNNEI.

DNA for the CDR3: TGCGCCAGCAGCTTGACTAGCGGAGAGTACAATGAGCAGTTCTTC. Translated: CASSLTSGEYNEQFF. The J gene is TRBJ2-1, the V gene TRBV5-1; TRBD2 matches at 8 bases. Germline values: CDR1 SGHRS, CDR2 YFSETQ. V shed 1 base, J shed 4 bases, and the junction held 4 bases outside the gene matches. This CDR3 is 15 amino acids long. The full variable domain, rest sourced from reference TRBV5-1 and TRBJ2-1, is KAGVTQTPRYLIKTRGQQVTLSCSPISGHRSVSWYQQTPGQGLQFLFEYFSETQRNKGNFPGRFSGRQFSNSRSEMNVSTLELGDSALYLCASSLTSGEYNEQFFGPGTRLTVL.

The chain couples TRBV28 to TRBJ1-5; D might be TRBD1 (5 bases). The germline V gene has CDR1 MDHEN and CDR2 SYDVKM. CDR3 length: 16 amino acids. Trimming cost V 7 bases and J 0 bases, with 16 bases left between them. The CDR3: CASTHPRGGSNQPQHF. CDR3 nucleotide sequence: TGTGCCAGCACCCACCCACGGGGGGGTAGCAATCAGCCCCAGCATTTT.

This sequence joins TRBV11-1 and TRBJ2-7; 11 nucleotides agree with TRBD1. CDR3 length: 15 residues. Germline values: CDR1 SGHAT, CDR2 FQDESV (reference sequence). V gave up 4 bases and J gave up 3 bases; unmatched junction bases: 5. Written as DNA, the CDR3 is TGTGCCAGCAGCTCTCCAGGGACAGGGGGCTACGAGCAGTACTTC. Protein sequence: CASSSPGTGGYEQYF. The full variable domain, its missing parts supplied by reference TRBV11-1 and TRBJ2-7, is EAEVAQSPRYKITEKSQAVAFWCDPISGHATLYWYRQILGQGPELLVQFQDESVVDDSQLPKDRFSAERLKGVDSTLKIQPAELGDSAMYLCASSSPGTGGYEQYFGPGTRLTVT.

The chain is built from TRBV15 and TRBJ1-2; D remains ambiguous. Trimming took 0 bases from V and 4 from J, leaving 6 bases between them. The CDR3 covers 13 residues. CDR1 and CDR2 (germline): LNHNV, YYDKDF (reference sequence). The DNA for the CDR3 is TGTGCCACCAGCAGAGATAACGGCTATGGCTACACCTTC. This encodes CATSRDNGYGYTF.

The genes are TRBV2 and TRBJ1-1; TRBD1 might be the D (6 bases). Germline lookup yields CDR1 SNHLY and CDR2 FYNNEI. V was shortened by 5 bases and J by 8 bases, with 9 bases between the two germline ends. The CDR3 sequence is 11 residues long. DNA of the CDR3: TGTGCCAGCAGTCTTGACAGGGAAGCTTTCTTT. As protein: CASSLDREAFF.

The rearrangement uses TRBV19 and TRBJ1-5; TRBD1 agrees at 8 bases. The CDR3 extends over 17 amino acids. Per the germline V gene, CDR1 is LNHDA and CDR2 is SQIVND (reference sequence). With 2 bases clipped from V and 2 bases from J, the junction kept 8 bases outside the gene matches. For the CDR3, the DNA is TGTGCCAGTAGTATAAACGGACAGGGAGGGCGCAATCAGCCCCAGCATTTT. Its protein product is CASSINGQGGRNQPQHF.

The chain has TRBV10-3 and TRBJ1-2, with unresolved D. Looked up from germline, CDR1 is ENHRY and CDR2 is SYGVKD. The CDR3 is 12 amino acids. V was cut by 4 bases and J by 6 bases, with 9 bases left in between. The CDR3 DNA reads TGTGCCATCAGTGTATCGGGAGATGGCTACACCTTC. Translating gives CAISVSGDGYTF.

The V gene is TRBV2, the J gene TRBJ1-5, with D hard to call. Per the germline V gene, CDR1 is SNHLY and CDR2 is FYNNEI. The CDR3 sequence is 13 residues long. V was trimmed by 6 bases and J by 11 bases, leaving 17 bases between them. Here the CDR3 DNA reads TGTGCCAGCAGATTTCGGGTGGTCGGGGCCCAGCATTTT. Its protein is CASRFRVVGAQHF.